The rows below give T cell receptor beta chains drawn from one sample of a study of cytomegalovirus exposure and HLA in healthy donors. Repertoires were generated with immunoSEQ multiplex PCR, while TCRdb's copy carries only in-frame clones and drops some. The sample has some 140,000 clones; approximately 87% are singletons. Material for sequencing was PBMCs. These receptors came from a woman in her thirties in good health and CMV-seronegative. CDR3s include the opening cysteine and the closing phenylalanine or tryptophan. Each record gives: V gene, CDR3 protein.

V gene: TRBV5-4; CDR3 protein: CASSLPTGAATYTF
V gene: TRBV6-5; CDR3 protein: CASNPGRGGNGYTF
V gene: TRBV10-3; CDR3 protein: CAISESLAAPNYGYTF
V gene: TRBV28; CDR3 protein: CASQGSSQPQHF
V gene: TRBV6-5; CDR3 protein: CASRQVLNSPLHF
V gene: TRBV19; CDR3 protein: CASRQGPSGEQFF
V gene: TRBV30; CDR3 protein: CAWSSPGTSREQYF
V gene: TRBV7-9; CDR3 protein: CASSLAQGQVFLEQYF
V gene: TRBV7-6; CDR3 protein: CASSADRAWDTEAFF
V gene: TRBV6-6; CDR3 protein: CASTDMNTEAFF
V gene: TRBV19; CDR3 protein: CASSTAGTGAYEQYF
V gene: TRBV7-3; CDR3 protein: CASSLTRQGSGANVLTF
V gene: TRBV2; CDR3 protein: CASSEALSALYTDTQYF
V gene: TRBV6-5; CDR3 protein: CASRLTGVPTDTQYF
V gene: TRBV7-9; CDR3 protein: CASSLAAGTGFGYTF
V gene: TRBV2; CDR3 protein: CASRETRGELFF
V gene: TRBV10-2; CDR3 protein: CASSPQGIYEQYF
V gene: TRBV7-9; CDR3 protein: CASSSFRTSVYNEQFF
V gene: TRBV27; CDR3 protein: CASRPRDRGVNSPLHF
V gene: TRBV11-2; CDR3 protein: CASRSGTGNTEAFF
V gene: TRBV7-9; CDR3 protein: CASSLRGVTGELFF
V gene: TRBV15; CDR3 protein: CATSRDPGTGVWGYTF
V gene: TRBV18; CDR3 protein: CASSPGSYSNQPQHF
V gene: TRBV9; CDR3 protein: CASSAGTHPSQETQYF
V gene: TRBV29-1; CDR3 protein: CSAESGGGAGPVTEAFF
V gene: TRBV4-2; CDR3 protein: CASSQVMGSKSAEAFF
V gene: TRBV7-9; CDR3 protein: CASSLVSGSGETQYF
V gene: TRBV13; CDR3 protein: CASSGNRAEQYF
V gene: TRBV6-1; CDR3 protein: CASSDGQGKPQHF